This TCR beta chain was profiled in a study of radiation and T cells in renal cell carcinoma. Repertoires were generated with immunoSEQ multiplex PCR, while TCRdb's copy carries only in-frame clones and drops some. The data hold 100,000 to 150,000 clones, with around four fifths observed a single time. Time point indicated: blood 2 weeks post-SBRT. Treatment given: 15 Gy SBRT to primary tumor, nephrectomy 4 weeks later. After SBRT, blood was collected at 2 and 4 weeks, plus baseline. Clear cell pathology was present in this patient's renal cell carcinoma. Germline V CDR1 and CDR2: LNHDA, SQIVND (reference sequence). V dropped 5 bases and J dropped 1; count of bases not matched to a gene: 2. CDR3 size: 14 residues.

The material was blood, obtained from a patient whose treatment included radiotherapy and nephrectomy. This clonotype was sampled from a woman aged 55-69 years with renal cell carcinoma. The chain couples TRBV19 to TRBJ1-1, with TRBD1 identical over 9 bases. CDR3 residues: CASSADRGNTEAFF. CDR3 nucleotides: TGTGCCAGTAGTGCGGACAGGGGGAACACTGAAGCTTTCTTT.